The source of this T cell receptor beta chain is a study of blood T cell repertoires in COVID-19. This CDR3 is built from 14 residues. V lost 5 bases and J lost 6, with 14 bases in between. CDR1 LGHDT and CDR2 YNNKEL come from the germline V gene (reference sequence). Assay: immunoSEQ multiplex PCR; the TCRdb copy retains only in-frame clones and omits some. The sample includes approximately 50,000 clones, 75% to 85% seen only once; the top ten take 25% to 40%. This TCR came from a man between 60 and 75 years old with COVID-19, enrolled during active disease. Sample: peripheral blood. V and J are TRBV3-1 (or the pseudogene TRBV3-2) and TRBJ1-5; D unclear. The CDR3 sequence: CASSSTGGRQPQHF. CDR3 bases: TGTGCCAGCAGCTCAACCGGAGGCCGTCAGCCCCAGCATTTT.